The entry below describes one T cell receptor beta chain. Its antigen is still unknown. The germline CDR1 and CDR2 sequences are MNHEY and SVGAGI. The CDR3 spans 15 residues. The V and J ends lost 8 bases and 3 bases respectively, with 19 bases between them. The data stem from a study of early T cells in non-severe SARS-CoV-2 infection. Study-level background: Sequencing of bulk RNA from unsorted whole blood was done, without chain pairing. General study results and limits: VDJdb-based matching was biased toward anti-spike CD8 responses and missed private and CD4 specificities.

Researchers attached unique molecular identifiers to individual cDNA molecules. MiXCR was run by TCRdb on the 5' RACE reads, yielding one entry per CDR3 protein. The table has tens of thousands of distinct CDR3 sequences, 9.5% to 15% seen once; the top ten hold approximately 2.6%. The chain couples TRBV6-5 to TRBJ1-2, with D perhaps TRBD1 (6 bases). The specimen comprised whole blood, sampled at baseline. The clonotype comes from an adult who was a healthcare worker with PCR-confirmed SARS-CoV-2 infection or an uninfected control (not recorded which). In DNA, the CDR3 is TGTGCCAGCTTCTCCGGGGCCGGGGGGCACTATGGCTACACCTTC. Protein product: CASFSGAGGHYGYTF.